The 24 T cell receptor beta chains below come from one sample, sequenced in a study of OX40 agonist ivuxolimab in advanced cancers. The protocol was immunoSEQ multiplex PCR, while the TCRdb copy is restricted to in-frame clones and leaves out a portion. The sample contains 55,000 to 65,000 clones, roughly nine tenths of which appear only once. The material was CD4+ or CD8+ T cells sorted from blood, obtained in a trial of the OX40 agonist ivuxolimab. Receptors originate from an adult with an advanced solid tumor such as melanoma, head and neck, liver or kidney cancer.

The chain uses TRBV27 and TRBJ1-6; unclear D gene. This CDR3 has 16 residues. Germline-derived CDR1 and CDR2 are MNHEY and SMNVEV (reference sequence). V lost 0 bases, J lost 6 bases, and 12 bases lay in between. CDR3 protein: CASSLSGLPGNSPLHF. CDR3 bases: TGTGCCAGCAGTTTATCCGGACTTCCGGGTAATTCACCCCTCCACTTT.

The gene calls are TRBV7-3 and TRBJ1-3; possible D gene TRBD1, 5 bases. Germline V gene lookup returns CDR1 SGHTA and CDR2 FQGTGA. Trimming removed 8 bases from V and 4 bases from J, with 21 bases in between. This CDR3 has 16 amino acids. This CDR3 is CASALDPPGSGNTIYF. The CDR3 region has the DNA TGTGCCAGCGCCCTAGACCCTCCAGGGTCCGGAAACACCATATATTTT.

The genes are TRBV6-1 and TRBJ2-7; D remains ambiguous. Germline V CDR1 and CDR2: MNHNS, SASEGT. The CDR3 consists of 11 residues. The V and J ends lost 8 bases and 2 bases respectively, with 7 bases between them. As DNA, the CDR3 is TGTGCCAGCCCCTCGGCCTACGAGCAGTACTTC. Translating it yields CASPSAYEQYF.

The chain employs TRBV13 and TRBJ1-5; D gene ambiguous. V lost 6 bases to trimming and J lost 7 bases, with 10 bases between them. CDR1 and CDR2 (germline): PRHDT, FYEKMQ (reference sequence). This CDR3 has 12 amino acids. The CDR3: CASRIGGQPQHF. In DNA form, the CDR3 reads TGTGCCAGCAGAATCGGAGGCCAGCCCCAGCATTTT.

The rearrangement joins TRBV18 to TRBJ2-7, with TRBD1 identical over 12 bases. The junction had 7 bases not matched to a gene; V was cut back by 3 bases and J by 7 bases. The V gene's germline CDR1 is KGHSH and CDR2 LQKENI. CDR3 size: 15 residues. This CDR3 is CASSPGGQGAREQYF. CDR3 DNA: TGTGCCAGCTCACCCGGGGGACAGGGGGCGAGGGAGCAGTACTTC.

The CDR3 DNA follows: TGTGCCAGCAGTGAATCGGCTAGTGGGTACAATGAGCAGTTCTTC. The encoded protein is CASSESASGYNEQFF. This chain links TRBV25-1 with TRBJ2-1; D uncertain. This CDR3 has 15 amino acids. CDR1 is MGHDK, CDR2 SYGVNS, per germline. V shed 1 base and J shed 4 bases, with 11 bases lying between them.

This rearrangement joins TRBV7-9 to TRBJ2-1; D not certain. V was shortened by 0 bases and J by 4 bases, with 4 bases between the two germline ends. Germline CDR1 and CDR2: SEHNR and FQNEAQ (reference sequence). The CDR3 totals 13 residues. CDR3 amino acids: CASSLAVYNEQFF. In DNA form, the CDR3 reads TGTGCCAGCAGCTTAGCGGTTTACAATGAGCAGTTCTTC.

The rearrangement uses TRBV19 and TRBJ2-1; D may match TRBD1 or TRBD2 (5 bases each). The CDR3 runs 14 residues. The V gene lost 2 bases and the J gene lost 2 bases, with 7 bases spanning the gap. The germline gives CDR1 LNHDA, CDR2 SQIVND (reference sequence). The CDR3 DNA sequence: TGTGCCAGTAGTATACAGGGAGCCTACAATGAGCAGTTCTTC. It yields the protein CASSIQGAYNEQFF.

This chain uses TRBV5-4 with TRBJ2-7; 8 bases are a match to TRBD2. Germline CDR1 reads SGHNT; CDR2 reads YYREEE (reference sequence). The CDR3 runs 14 residues. The ends lost 5 bases at V and 5 bases at J; junction bases unmatched: 9. In DNA form, the CDR3 reads TGTGCCAGCAGGTACGGGGGGGCCGCCCACGAGCAGTACTTC. It specifies CASRYGGAAHEQYF.

This sequence joins TRBV20-1 and TRBJ2-7; 10 bases are a match to TRBD1. The ends lost 7 bases at V and 5 bases at J; junction bases unmatched: 2. The V gene's germline CDR1 is DFQATT and CDR2 SNEGSKA (reference sequence). This CDR3 comprises 11 residues. CDR3 coding DNA: TGCAGTGGGGACAGGGGCAACGAGCAGTACTTC. Encoded protein: CSGDRGNEQYF.

This chain joins TRBV19 and TRBJ1-1; D is unresolved. From germline, CDR1 is LNHDA and CDR2 SQIVND (reference sequence). The CDR3 spans 13 residues. V dropped 6 bases and J dropped 4 bases, with 12 bases sitting between them. The CDR3 region has the DNA TGTGCCAGTAGCGATTCCCTATCCACTGAAGCTTTCTTT. It specifies CASSDSLSTEAFF.

In this sample, this clone turned up once. The chain has TRBV4-1 and TRBJ2-1, with a tentative D call TRBD1 (6 bases). With 2 bases removed from V and 5 bases from J, the gap between germline ends came to 16 bases. The CDR3 totals 16 residues. In germline, CDR1 is MGHRA, CDR2 YSYEKL. The CDR3 spells CASSQHRTDLNNEQFF. For the CDR3, the DNA is TGCGCCAGCAGCCAACACAGGACAGACCTGAACAATGAGCAGTTCTTC.

J is TRBJ1-1 and V is TRBV5-1; the D gene is possibly TRBD1 (5 bases). Germline loops: CDR1 SGHRS, CDR2 YFSETQ. V lost 0 bases and J lost 4, with 13 bases in between. There are 15 residues in the CDR3. For the CDR3, the DNA is TGCGCCAGCAGCTTGGTGTCAGGGTGGGGCACTGAAGCTTTCTTT. Protein product: CASSLVSGWGTEAFF.

With regard to this clone: The germline gene is not matched at one end of the junction; a read error may be the cause. J is TRBJ2-1 and V is TRBV4-1, with unresolved D. CDR1 is MGHRA and CDR2 is YSYEKL in the germline V gene. The CDR3 has 13 residues. The CDR3 sequence: CASSQSSNNEQFF. CDR3 nucleotides: TGTGCCAGCAGCCAATCTTCAAACAATGAGCAGTTCTTC.

The chain couples TRBV7-3 to TRBJ2-7; 7 bases fit TRBD1. The CDR3 has 15 amino acids. Germline values: CDR1 SGHTA, CDR2 FQGTGA. The V gene end was trimmed by 1 base and the J gene end by 2 bases; junction bases not matched to a gene: 5. The CDR3 loop reads CASSLNGQGAYEQYF. As DNA, the CDR3 is TGTGCCAGCAGCTTAAACGGTCAGGGGGCCTACGAGCAGTACTTC.

The V and J genes are TRBV19 and TRBJ1-6; 9 bases map to TRBD1. The CDR3 is made up of 14 amino acids. V lost 7 bases and J lost 10; bases outside the gene matches: 8. The germline CDR1 and CDR2 sequences are LNHDA and SQIVND (reference sequence). CDR3 sequence: CASKVGTGLSPLHF. Written as DNA, the CDR3 is TGTGCCAGTAAAGTCGGGACAGGGCTGTCACCCCTCCACTTT.

This clone appeared a single time. The chain employs TRBV13 and TRBJ2-3; D could derive from TRBD1 or TRBD2 (6 bases each). The CDR3 runs to 12 residues. The ends were cut back, 1 base at V and 10 bases at J, with 9 bases in the middle. The V gene's germline CDR1 is PRHDT and CDR2 FYEKMQ (reference sequence). The CDR3 DNA reads as TGTGCCAGCAGCTTAGAGGGGGGAGCGCAGTATTTT. Protein sequence: CASSLEGGAQYF.

The chain combines TRBV7-9 with TRBJ2-4, with 7 bases lining up with TRBD1. The CDR3 length is 11 residues. From germline, CDR1 is SEHNR and CDR2 FQNEAQ (reference sequence). Trimming took 5 bases from V and 16 from J; bases not matched to a gene: 8. The CDR3 is CASSKGTEPYF. The DNA of the CDR3 is TGTGCCAGCAGCAAAGGGACAGAACCATACTTC.

The chain recombines TRBV10-2 with TRBJ1-1; the D gene is possibly TRBD1 (5 bases). CDR1 WSHSY and CDR2 SAAADI come from the germline V gene. Trimming cost V 0 bases and J 5 bases, with 10 bases left between them. The CDR3 consists of 14 residues. DNA of the CDR3: TGCGCCAGCAGTGAGTCGTCAGGGCCTACTGAAGCTTTCTTT. Translated: CASSESSGPTEAFF.

This rearrangement joins TRBV28 to TRBJ1-2; D is ambiguous. This CDR3 region has 13 residues. CDR1 is MDHEN and CDR2 is SYDVKM in the germline V gene. The germline V and J ends were trimmed by 6 bases and 8 bases, with 16 bases remaining between them. The CDR3 loop is CASRDDSYGGYTF. The CDR3, as DNA: TGTGCCAGCAGGGACGATAGTTATGGGGGCTACACCTTC.

This chain joins TRBV11-2 and TRBJ2-1, with 9 bases lining up with TRBD2. This CDR3 comprises 18 residues. CDR1 is SGHAT, CDR2 FQNNGV, per germline. V trimming: 5 bases; J trimming: 9 bases; junction bases outside the gene matches: 20. The CDR3, as DNA: TGTGCCAGCAGCCCGCGCGGGGGTAGCGGGGGCTTAAGCGGTGAGCAGTTCTTC. It yields the protein CASSPRGGSGGLSGEQFF.

Remarks on this clone: This sample also contains other DNA sequences that code for the same CDR3. The V and J genes are TRBV7-6 and TRBJ2-7; D call uncertain. This CDR3 contains 14 residues. Looked up from germline, CDR1 is SGHVS and CDR2 is FNYEAQ. Between the trimmed V and J ends, which lost 1 base and 0 bases, there was a span of 7 bases. CDR3 nucleotides: TGTGCCAGCAGCTTAGGGGTTAGCTCCTACGAGCAGTACTTC. Translating gives CASSLGVSSYEQYF.

V gene TRBV9 combines with J gene TRBJ1-1; 7 nucleotides agree with TRBD1. V shed 3 bases, J shed 1 base, and the junction held 6 bases outside the gene matches. This CDR3 has 15 amino acids. CDR1 is SGDLS and CDR2 is YYNGEE in the germline V gene. CDR3 loop: CASSAPAGGNTEAFF. Here the CDR3 DNA reads TGTGCCAGCAGCGCACCCGCAGGGGGGAACACTGAAGCTTTCTTT.

The table lists this clone with a count of one. The sample contains more than one DNA sequence encoding this CDR3. The rearrangement joins TRBV7-6 to TRBJ2-7; 11 nucleotides agree with TRBD2. Trimming took 4 bases from V and 3 from J; bases not matched to a gene: 2. The CDR3 has 14 residues. Germline CDR1 and CDR2: SGHVS and FNYEAQ. CDR3 amino acids: CASSSTSGGYEQYF. The CDR3, as DNA: TGTGCCAGCAGCTCAACTAGCGGGGGCTACGAGCAGTACTTC.